This entry features one TCR beta chain sequence. This sample was taken from a study of control samples from healthy donors and cancer patients. This table comes from immunoSEQ multiplex PCR, and its TCRdb copy is limited to in-frame clones, with some not included. The table records about 34,000 clones, approximately 93% of them present only once. The receptor was isolated from a man in his forties or fifties with colorectal cancer. The specimen sequenced was PBMCs.

This CDR3 reads CASSPNRASFYNEQFF. The CDR3 DNA sequence: TGTGCCAGTAGTCCGAACAGGGCTTCTTTCTACAATGAGCAGTTCTTC. This sequence joins TRBV19 and TRBJ2-1; TRBD1 might be the D (6 bases). From germline, CDR1 is LNHDA and CDR2 SQIVND (reference sequence). The CDR3 runs 16 residues. The V and J ends lost 5 bases and 3 bases respectively, with 17 bases between them.